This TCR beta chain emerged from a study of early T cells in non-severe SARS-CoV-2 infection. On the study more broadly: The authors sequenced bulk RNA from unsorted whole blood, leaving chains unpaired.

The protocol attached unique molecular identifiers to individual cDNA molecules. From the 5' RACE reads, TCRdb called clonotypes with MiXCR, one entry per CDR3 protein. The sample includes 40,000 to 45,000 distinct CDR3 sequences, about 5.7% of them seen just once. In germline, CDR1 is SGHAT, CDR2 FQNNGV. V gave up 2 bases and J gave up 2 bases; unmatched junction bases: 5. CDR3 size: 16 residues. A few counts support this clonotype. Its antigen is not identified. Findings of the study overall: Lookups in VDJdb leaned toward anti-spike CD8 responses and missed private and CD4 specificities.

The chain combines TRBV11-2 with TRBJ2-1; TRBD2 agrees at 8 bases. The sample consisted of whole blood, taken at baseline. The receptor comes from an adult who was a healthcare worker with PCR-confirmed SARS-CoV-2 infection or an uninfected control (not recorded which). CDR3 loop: CASSLTGGYAYNEQFF. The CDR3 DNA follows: TGTGCCAGCAGCTTAACGGGAGGGTATGCCTACAATGAGCAGTTCTTC. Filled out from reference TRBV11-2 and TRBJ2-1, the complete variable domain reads EAGVAQSPRYKIIEKRQSVAFWCNPISGHATLYWYQQILGQGPKLLIQFQNNGVVDDSQLPKDRFSAERLKGVDSTLKIQPAKLEDSAVYLCASSLTGGYAYNEQFFGPGTRLTVL.